This TCR beta chain derives from a study of regulatory T cells in long-lasting Graves disease. To make TCR beta libraries, researchers used iRepertoire HTBI primers and Arm-PCR of CDR3 regions. MiXCR, run by TCRdb on the multiplex PCR reads, gives a single entry per CDR3 protein. The profile shows about 460,000 distinct CDR3 sequences, about 20% of them singletons. Time point of the sample: persistent/refractory GD, antithyroid drugs over 5 years with positive TRAb. RNA isolated from PBMCs was used to make the TCR library. American Thyroid Association guidelines were used to diagnose Graves' disease. Germline CDR1 reads SGHRS; CDR2 reads YFSETQ. The CDR3 runs to 15 residues. J lost 5 bases, V lost 2 bases, and 6 bases had no gene match.

The starting material was peripheral blood mononuclear cells (PBMCs), obtained when the disease was refractory, from a patient treated with antithyroid drugs. This receptor was taken from a female donor with Graves disease. This chain links TRBV5-1 with TRBJ1-4; 7 nucleotides line up with TRBD1. In DNA, the CDR3 is TGCGCCAGCAGCTTTCATCCGGGACAGAATGAAAAACTGTTTTTT. It codes for CASSFHPGQNEKLFF.